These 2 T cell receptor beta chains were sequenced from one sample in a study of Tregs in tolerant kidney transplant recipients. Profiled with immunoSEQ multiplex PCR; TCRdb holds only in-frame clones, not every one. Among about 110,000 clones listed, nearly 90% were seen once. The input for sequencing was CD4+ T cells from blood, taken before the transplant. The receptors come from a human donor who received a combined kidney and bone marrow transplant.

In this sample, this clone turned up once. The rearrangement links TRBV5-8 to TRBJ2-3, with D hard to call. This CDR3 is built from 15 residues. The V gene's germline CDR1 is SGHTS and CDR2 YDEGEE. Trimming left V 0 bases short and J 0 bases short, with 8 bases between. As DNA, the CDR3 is TGTGCCAGCAGCTTGGTGTATTCTAGCACAGATACGCAGTATTTT. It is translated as CASSLVYSSTDTQYF.

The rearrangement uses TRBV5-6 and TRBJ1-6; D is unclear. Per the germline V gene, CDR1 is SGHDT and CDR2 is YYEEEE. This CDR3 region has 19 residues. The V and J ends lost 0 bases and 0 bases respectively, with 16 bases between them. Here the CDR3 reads CASSLGSPKEGSYNSPLHF. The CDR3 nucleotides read TGTGCCAGCAGCTTGGGATCTCCCAAGGAGGGCTCCTATAATTCACCCCTCCACTTT. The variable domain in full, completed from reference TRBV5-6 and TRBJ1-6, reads DAGVTQSPTHLIKTRGQQVTLRCSPKSGHDTVSWYQQALGQGPQFIFQYYEEEERQRGNFPDRFSGHQFPNYSSELNVNALLLGDSALYLCASSLGSPKEGSYNSPLHFGNGTRLTVT.